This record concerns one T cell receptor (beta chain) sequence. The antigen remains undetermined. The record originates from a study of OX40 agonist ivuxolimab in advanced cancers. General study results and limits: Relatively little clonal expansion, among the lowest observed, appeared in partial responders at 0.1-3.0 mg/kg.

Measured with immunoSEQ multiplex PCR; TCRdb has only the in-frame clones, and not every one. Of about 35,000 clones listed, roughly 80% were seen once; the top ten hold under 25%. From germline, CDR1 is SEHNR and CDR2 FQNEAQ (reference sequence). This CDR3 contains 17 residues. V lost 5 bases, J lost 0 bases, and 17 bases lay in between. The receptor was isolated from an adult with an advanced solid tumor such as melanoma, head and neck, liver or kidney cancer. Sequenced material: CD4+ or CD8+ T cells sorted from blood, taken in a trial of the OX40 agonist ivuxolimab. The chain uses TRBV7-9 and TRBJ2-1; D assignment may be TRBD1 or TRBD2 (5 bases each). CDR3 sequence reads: CASSPGTPTRSYNEQFF. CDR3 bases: TGTGCCAGCAGCCCCGGGACCCCAACCCGCTCCTACAATGAGCAGTTCTTC.